This TCR beta chain is from a study of tumor-infiltrating lymphocytes in primary liver carcinoma. RNA and DNA were co-extracted from about 19-30 mg of unsorted bulk tissue. CDR1 MNHNS and CDR2 SASEGT come from the germline V gene. Trimming removed 4 bases at V and 1 base at J, with 10 bases between. The CDR3 consists of 15 residues. cDNA specific to TCR beta was made from around 530 ng of total RNA, with a constant-region primer employed for priming. A slightly modified ARM-PCR protocol with three nested multiplex PCR rounds produced these TCR beta libraries. The opening two PCR rounds, around 9 cycles each, paired TRBV1-TRBV30 forward primers with a C-beta reverse primer. TCRdb ran MiXCR on the multiplex PCR reads and lists one entry per CDR3 protein. The sample yields 48,000 or so distinct CDR3 sequences, over 70% seen once. This clonotype was seen at least ten times.

The V call is TRBV6-1, the J call TRBJ1-4, with D maybe TRBD1 (5 bases). Sequencing used liver tumor tissue from sampling region 3. Subset here: tumor region T3, left-lateral pole. The source is a man aged 40-50 years with primary liver carcinoma and hepatitis B virus infection. The CDR3, as DNA: TGTGCCAGCAGTGCCCAGGGAATAACTAATGAAAAACTGTTTTTT. The encoded protein is CASSAQGITNEKLFF.